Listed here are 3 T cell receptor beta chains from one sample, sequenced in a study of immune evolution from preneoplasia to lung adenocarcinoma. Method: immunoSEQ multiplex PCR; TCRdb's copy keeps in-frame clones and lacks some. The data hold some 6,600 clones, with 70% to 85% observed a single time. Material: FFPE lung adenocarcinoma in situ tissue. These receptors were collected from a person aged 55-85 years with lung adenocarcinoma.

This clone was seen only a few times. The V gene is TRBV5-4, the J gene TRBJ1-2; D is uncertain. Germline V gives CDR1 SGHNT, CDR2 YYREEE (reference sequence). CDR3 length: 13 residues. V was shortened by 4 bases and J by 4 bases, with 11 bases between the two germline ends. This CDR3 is CASSEQSLYGYTF. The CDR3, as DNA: TGTGCCAGCAGCGAACAGAGCCTCTATGGCTACACCTTC.

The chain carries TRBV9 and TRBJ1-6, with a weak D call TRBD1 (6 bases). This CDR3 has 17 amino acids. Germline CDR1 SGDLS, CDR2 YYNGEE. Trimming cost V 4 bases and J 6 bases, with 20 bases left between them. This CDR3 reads CASSSRPGGDTNSPLHF. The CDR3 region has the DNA TGTGCCAGCAGCTCCCGCCCGGGAGGGGACACTAATTCACCCCTCCACTTT.

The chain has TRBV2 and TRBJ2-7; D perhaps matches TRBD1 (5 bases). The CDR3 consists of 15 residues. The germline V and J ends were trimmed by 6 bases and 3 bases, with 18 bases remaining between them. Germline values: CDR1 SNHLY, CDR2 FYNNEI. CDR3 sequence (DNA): TGTGCCAGCAGGACTGCAGGGTTTAGCTACTACGAGCAGTACTTC. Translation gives CASRTAGFSYYEQYF. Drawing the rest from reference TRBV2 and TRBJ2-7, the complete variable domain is EPEVTQTPSHQVTQMGQEVILRCVPISNHLYFYWYRQILGQKVEFLVSFYNNEISEKSEIFDDQFSVERPDGSNFTLKIRSTKLEDSAMYFCASRTAGFSYYEQYFGPGTRLTVT.